These 4 T cell receptor beta chains share one sample of origin, sequenced in a study of shared clonotypes between healthy human individuals. This table comes from immunoSEQ multiplex PCR, and its TCRdb copy is limited to in-frame clones, with some not included. This table has fewer than 1.8 million clones, around 98.5% appearing once. Sequencing was performed on naive CD4+ T cells sorted from blood. As for subset: CD45RA+ positively selected. All receptors derive from a man aged 25 to 45 in good health.

The J gene is TRBJ1-4, the V gene TRBV4-2; perhaps TRBD1 as D (5 bases). The CDR3 sequence is 16 residues long. The germline CDR1 and CDR2 sequences are LGHNA and YNFKEQ. Trimming took off 0 bases at V and 7 bases at J, with 15 bases between the two ends. The CDR3 is CASSQEVSGISEKLFF. Written as DNA, the CDR3 is TGTGCCAGCAGCCAAGAGGTGTCAGGGATATCTGAAAAACTGTTTTTT.

V and J are TRBV30 and TRBJ2-7; maybe TRBD2 (5 bases). The CDR3 sequence is 11 residues long. CDR1 is GTSNPN, CDR2 SVGIG, per germline (reference sequence). V lost 3 bases and J 6 bases, leaving 9 bases between the germline ends. CDR3 DNA sequence: TGTGCCTGGAGCATGGAGGCCGAGCAGTACTTC. Translated: CAWSMEAEQYF. The full variable domain, in which reference TRBV30 and TRBJ2-7 provide the parts outside the CDR3, is SQTIHQWPATLVQPVGSPLSLECTVEGTSNPNLYWYRQAAGRGLQLLFYSVGIGQISSEVPQNLSASRPQDRQFILSSKKLLLSDSGFYLCAWSMEAEQYFGPGTRLTVT.

The gene calls are TRBV6-5 and TRBJ2-3, with 7 bases matching TRBD1. CDR3 length: 14 amino acids. CDR1 MNHEY and CDR2 SVGAGI come from the germline V gene. Trimming removed 6 bases from V and 4 bases from J; junction bases left unmatched: 7. For the CDR3, the DNA is TGTGCCAGCAGCAATCGACAGGGTCCAGATACGCAGTATTTT. This encodes CASSNRQGPDTQYF.

V and J are TRBV30 and TRBJ2-1; possibly TRBD1 for D (6 bases). The germline gives CDR1 GTSNPN, CDR2 SVGIG (reference sequence). The CDR3 loop spans 13 amino acids. Trimming took off 4 bases at V and 4 bases at J, with 11 bases between the two ends. This CDR3 is CAWKSGVYNEQFF. The CDR3, as DNA: TGTGCCTGGAAGTCAGGGGTTTACAATGAGCAGTTCTTC.